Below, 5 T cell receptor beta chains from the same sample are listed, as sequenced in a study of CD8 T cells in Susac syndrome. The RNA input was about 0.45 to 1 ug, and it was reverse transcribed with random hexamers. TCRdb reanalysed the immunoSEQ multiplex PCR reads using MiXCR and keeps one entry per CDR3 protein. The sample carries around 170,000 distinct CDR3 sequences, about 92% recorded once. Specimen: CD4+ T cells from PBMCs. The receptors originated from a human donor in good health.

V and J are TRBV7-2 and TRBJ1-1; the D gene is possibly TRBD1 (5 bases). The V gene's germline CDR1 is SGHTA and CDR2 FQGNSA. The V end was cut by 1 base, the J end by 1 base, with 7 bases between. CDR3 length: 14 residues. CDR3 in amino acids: CASSLGGGNTEAFF. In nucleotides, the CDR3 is TGTGCCAGCAGCTTAGGCGGGGGGAACACTGAAGCTTTCTTT. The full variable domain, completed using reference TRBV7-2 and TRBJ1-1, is GAGVSQSPSNKVTEKGKDVELRCDPISGHTALYWYRQSLGQGLEFLIYFQGNSAPDKSGLPSDRFSAERTGGSVSTLTIQRTQQEDSAVYLCASSLGGGNTEAFFGQGTRLTVV.

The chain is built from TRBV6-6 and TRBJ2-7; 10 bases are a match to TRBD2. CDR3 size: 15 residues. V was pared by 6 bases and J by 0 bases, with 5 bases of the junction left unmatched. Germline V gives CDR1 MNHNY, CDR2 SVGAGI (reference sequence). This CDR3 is CASRVPSGSSYEQYF. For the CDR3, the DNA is TGTGCCAGCAGAGTACCTAGCGGGAGCTCCTACGAGCAGTACTTC.

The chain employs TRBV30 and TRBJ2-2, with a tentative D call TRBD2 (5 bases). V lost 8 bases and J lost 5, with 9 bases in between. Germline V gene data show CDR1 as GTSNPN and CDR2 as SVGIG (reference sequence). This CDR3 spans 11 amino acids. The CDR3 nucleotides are TGTGCCGGCGGGCGGACCGGGGAGCTGTTTTTT. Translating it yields CAGGRTGELFF.

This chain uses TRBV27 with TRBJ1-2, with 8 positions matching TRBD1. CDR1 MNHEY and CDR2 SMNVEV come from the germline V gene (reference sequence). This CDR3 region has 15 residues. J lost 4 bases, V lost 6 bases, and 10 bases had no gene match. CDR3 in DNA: TGTGCCAGCAGACTATCGGACAGGGCGGGCTATGGCTACACCTTC. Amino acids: CASRLSDRAGYGYTF.

The DNA of the CDR3 is TGCAGTGCCGCGGGACTCCCGAACACTGAAGCTTTCTTT. Protein product: CSAAGLPNTEAFF. This chain uses TRBV20-1 with TRBJ1-1; possibly TRBD1 for D (5 bases). CDR1 and CDR2 from the germline V gene are DFQATT and SNEGSKA (reference sequence). Between the trimmed V and J ends, which lost 6 bases and 1 base, there was a span of 12 bases. This CDR3 has 13 residues.